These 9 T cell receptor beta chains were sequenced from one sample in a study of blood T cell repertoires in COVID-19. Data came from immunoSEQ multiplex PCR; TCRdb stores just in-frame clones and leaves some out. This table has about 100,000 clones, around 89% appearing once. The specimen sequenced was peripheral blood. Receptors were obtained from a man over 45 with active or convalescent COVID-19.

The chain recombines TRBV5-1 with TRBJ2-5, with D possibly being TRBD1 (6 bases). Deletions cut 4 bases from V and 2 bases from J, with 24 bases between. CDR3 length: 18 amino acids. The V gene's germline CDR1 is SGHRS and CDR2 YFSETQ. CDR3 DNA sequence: TGCGCCAGCAGCCTAACTGGGATTCTCAGGGGTCTACAAGAGACCCAGTACTTC. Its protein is CASSLTGILRGLQETQYF.

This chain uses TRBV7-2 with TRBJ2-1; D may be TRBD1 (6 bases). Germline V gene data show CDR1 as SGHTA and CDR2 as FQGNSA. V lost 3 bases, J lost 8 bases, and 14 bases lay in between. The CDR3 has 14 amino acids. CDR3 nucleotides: TGTGCCAGCAGCTTTCAGGGGATTGGATATGAGCAGTTCTTC. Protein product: CASSFQGIGYEQFF.

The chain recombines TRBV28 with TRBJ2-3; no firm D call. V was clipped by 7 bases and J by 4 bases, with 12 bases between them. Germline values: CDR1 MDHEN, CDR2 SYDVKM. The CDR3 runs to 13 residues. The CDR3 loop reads CASTLRVSDTQYF. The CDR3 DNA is TGTGCCAGCACCCTACGGGTCTCAGATACGCAGTATTTT.

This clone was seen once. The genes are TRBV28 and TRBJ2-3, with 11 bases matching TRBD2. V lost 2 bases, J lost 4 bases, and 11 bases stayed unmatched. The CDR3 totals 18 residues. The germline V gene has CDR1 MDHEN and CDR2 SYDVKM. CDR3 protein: CASSLATTGTSGPDTQYF. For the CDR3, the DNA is TGTGCCAGCAGTTTAGCTACTACCGGGACTAGCGGACCAGATACGCAGTATTTT.

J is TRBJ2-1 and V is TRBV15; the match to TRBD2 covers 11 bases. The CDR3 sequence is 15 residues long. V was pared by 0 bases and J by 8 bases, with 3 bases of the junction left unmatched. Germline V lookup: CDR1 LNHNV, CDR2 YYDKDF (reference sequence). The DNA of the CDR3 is TGTGCCACCAGCAGAGACGTACTAGCGGGAGATGAGCAGTTCTTC. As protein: CATSRDVLAGDEQFF.

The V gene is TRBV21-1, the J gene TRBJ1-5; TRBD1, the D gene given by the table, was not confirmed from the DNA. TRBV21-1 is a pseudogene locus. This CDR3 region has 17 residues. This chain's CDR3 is CASSKVDRKYSNQPQHF. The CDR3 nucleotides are TGTGCCAGCAGCAAAGTTGACAGAAAGTATAGCAATCAGCCCCAGCATTTT.

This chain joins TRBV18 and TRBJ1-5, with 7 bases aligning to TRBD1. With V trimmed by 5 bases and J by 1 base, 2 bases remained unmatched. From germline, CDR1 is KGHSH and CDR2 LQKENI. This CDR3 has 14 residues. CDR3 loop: CASSTTGSNQPQHF. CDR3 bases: TGTGCCAGCTCAACGACAGGGAGCAATCAGCCCCAGCATTTT.

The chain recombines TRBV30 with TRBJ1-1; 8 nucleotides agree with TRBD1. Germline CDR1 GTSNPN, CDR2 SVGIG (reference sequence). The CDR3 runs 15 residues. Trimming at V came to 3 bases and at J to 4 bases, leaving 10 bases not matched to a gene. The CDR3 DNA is TGTGCCTGGAGGGTAGCACTCGGACAGGGCACTGAAGCTTTCTTT. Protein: CAWRVALGQGTEAFF.

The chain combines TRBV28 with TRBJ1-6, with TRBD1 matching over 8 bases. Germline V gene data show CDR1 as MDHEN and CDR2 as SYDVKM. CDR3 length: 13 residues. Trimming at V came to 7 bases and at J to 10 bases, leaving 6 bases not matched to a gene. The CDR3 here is CASNDRGDSPLHF. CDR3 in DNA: TGTGCCAGCAACGACAGGGGAGACTCACCCCTCCACTTT.